This T cell receptor (beta chain) was captured in a study of blood T cell repertoires in COVID-19. On the study more broadly: The United States, Italy and Spain provided the acute and convalescent COVID-19 samples. The analysed material was cDNA or gDNA that came from T cells, B-cell-depleted T cells, or PBMCs.

CDR1 MNHEY and CDR2 SVGAGI come from the germline V gene. V was trimmed by 6 bases and J by 7 bases, leaving 16 bases between them. CDR3 length: 13 amino acids. The table came from immunoSEQ multiplex PCR; TCRdb's copy has only in-frame clones and leaves some out. Of 200,000 or so clones in the sample, approximately 88% were seen once. Across 20 to 25 US areas, participants ranged in age from 18 to 89 years. This TCR derives from a woman aged 25 to 39 who had been exposed to COVID-19. Specimen: PBMCs or T cells enriched from blood (not recorded which). This chain uses TRBV6-5 with TRBJ2-7; D may be TRBD2 (5 bases). The CDR3 DNA sequence: TGTGCCAGCAGAGGCGGTCGGGGTTGGGAGCAGTACTTC. It yields the protein CASRGGRGWEQYF.